Detailed here is one T cell receptor beta chain. The data are from a study of shared clonotypes between healthy human individuals. Background on the study: The donor pool was made up of a couple of women and three men aged 18 to 49.

V lost 4 bases and J lost 1, with 9 bases in between. Germline CDR1 reads SGHRS; CDR2 reads YFSETQ. The CDR3 runs to 13 residues. Sequencing was performed with immunoSEQ multiplex PCR; in TCRdb, only in-frame clones are kept and a portion is missing. Seen here are around 620,000 clones, roughly 96% observed once, and the top ten hold approximately 0.12%. The naive CD8 fraction comprised CD45RO-negative cells positively selected for CCR7 and excluded terminally differentiated effector memory CD45RA+ cells. The donors, healthy adults who were HIV-negative, had experienced no recent acute infections or vaccinations.

The chain combines TRBV5-1 with TRBJ2-7; D gene uncertain. The specimen was naive CD8+ T cells sorted from blood. The source is a woman aged 30 to 39 in good health. CDR3 protein: CASSPTPSYEQYF. The CDR3 nucleotides read TGCGCCAGCAGCCCGACTCCATCCTACGAGCAGTACTTC.